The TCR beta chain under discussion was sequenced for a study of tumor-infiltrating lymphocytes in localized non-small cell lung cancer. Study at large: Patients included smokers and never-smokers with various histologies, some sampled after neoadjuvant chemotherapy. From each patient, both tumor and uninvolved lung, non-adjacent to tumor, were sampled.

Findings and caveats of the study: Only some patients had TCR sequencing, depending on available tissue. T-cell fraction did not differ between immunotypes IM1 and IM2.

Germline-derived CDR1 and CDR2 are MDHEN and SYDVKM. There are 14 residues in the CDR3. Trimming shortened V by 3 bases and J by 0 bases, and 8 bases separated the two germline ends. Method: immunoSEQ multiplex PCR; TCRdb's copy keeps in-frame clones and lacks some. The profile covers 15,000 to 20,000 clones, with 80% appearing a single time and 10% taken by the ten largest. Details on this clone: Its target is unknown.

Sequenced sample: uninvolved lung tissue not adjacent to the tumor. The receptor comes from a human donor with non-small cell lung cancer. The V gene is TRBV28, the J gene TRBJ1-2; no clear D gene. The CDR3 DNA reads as TGTGCCAGCAGTTTTGACAAATCTAACTATGGCTACACCTTC. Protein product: CASSFDKSNYGYTF.